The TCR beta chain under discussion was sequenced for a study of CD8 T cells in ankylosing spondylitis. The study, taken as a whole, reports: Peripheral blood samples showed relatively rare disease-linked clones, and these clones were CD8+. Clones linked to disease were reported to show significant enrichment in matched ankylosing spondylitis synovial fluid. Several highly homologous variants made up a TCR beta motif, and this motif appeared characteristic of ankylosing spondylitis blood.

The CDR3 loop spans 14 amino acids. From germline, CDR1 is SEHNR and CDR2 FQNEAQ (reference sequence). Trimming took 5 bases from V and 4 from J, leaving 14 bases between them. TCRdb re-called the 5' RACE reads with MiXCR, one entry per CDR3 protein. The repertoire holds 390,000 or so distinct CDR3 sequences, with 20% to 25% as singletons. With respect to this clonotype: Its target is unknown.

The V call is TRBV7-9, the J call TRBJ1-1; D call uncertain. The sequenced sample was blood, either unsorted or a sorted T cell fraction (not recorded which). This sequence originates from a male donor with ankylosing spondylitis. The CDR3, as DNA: TGTGCCAGCAGCATCCGGGTTGCGGGCACTGAAGCTTTCTTT. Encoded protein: CASSIRVAGTEAFF.